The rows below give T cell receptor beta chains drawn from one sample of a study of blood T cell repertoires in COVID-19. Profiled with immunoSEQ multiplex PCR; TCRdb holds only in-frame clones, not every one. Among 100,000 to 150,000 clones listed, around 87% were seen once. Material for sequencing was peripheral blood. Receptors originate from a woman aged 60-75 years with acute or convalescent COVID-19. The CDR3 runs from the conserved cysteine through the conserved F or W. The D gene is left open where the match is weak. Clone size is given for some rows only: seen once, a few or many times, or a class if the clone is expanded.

CDR3aa: CAWSVSQRASPLHF
CDR3nt: TGTGCCTGGAGTGTTTCTCAGAGGGCTTCACCCCTCCACTTT
v_gene: TRBV30
j_gene: TRBJ1-6
abundance: -
d_gene: -

CDR3aa: CASSQSDTQYF
CDR3nt: TGTGCCAGCAGCCAGTCCGATACGCAGTATTTT
v_gene: TRBV7-6
j_gene: TRBJ2-3
abundance: -
d_gene: -

CDR3aa: CATRLAGSYNEQFF
CDR3nt: TGCGCCACCCGACTAGCGGGGTCCTACAATGAGCAGTTCTTC
v_gene: TRBV5-1
j_gene: TRBJ2-1
abundance: few
d_gene: TRBD2

CDR3aa: CATSARGHSNQPQHF
CDR3nt: TGTGCCACCAGTGCGAGGGGACATAGCAATCAGCCCCAGCATTTT
v_gene: TRBV24-1
j_gene: TRBJ1-5
abundance: -
d_gene: -

CDR3aa: CASRNDRKGNTIYF
CDR3nt: TGTGCCAGCCGGAATGACAGGAAGGGAAACACCATATATTTT
v_gene: TRBV6-5
j_gene: TRBJ1-3
abundance: once
d_gene: -

CDR3aa: CASSTGQQIISYGYTF
CDR3nt: TGTGCCAGTAGTACGGGACAGCAAATAATCTCCTATGGCTACACCTTC
v_gene: TRBV19
j_gene: TRBJ1-2
abundance: -
d_gene: TRBD1

CDR3aa: CASSLGGARTEAFF
CDR3nt: TGCGCCAGCAGCTTAGGGGGGGCGAGGACTGAAGCTTTCTTT
v_gene: TRBV5-1
j_gene: TRBJ1-1
abundance: -
d_gene: -

CDR3aa: CASSLAGGSGNTIYF
CDR3nt: TGCGCCAGCAGCTTGGCGGGAGGTTCTGGAAACACCATATATTTT
v_gene: TRBV5-1
j_gene: TRBJ1-3
abundance: -
d_gene: -

CDR3aa: CASSVAPSGTNEQFF
CDR3nt: TGTGCCAGCAGCGTAGCTCCTAGCGGGACCAATGAGCAGTTCTTC
v_gene: TRBV9
j_gene: TRBJ2-1
abundance: -
d_gene: TRBD2

CDR3aa: CASSYSGTGGQEAFF
CDR3nt: TGTGCCAGCAGTTACTCCGGGACAGGCGGACAAGAAGCTTTCTTT
v_gene: TRBV6-5
j_gene: TRBJ1-1
abundance: -
d_gene: TRBD1

CDR3aa: CASSEVVNSPLHF
CDR3nt: TGTGCCAGCAGTGAAGTAGTAAATTCACCCCTCCACTTT
v_gene: TRBV6-1
j_gene: TRBJ1-6
abundance: -
d_gene: -

CDR3aa: CASSQDYQGSYNEQFF
CDR3nt: TGCGCCAGCAGCCAAGATTATCAGGGATCCTACAATGAGCAGTTCTTC
v_gene: TRBV4-1
j_gene: TRBJ2-1
abundance: once
d_gene: -

CDR3aa: CAIRREAENEQFF
CDR3nt: TGTGCCATCAGGCGGGAGGCAGAGAATGAGCAGTTCTTC
v_gene: TRBV10-3
j_gene: TRBJ2-1
abundance: -
d_gene: TRBD2

CDR3aa: CASSETTGGNYGYTF
CDR3nt: TGTGCCAGCAGCGAAACGACAGGGGGAAACTATGGCTACACCTTC
v_gene: TRBV16
j_gene: TRBJ1-2
abundance: -
d_gene: TRBD1

CDR3aa: CASSDTAGQPQHF
CDR3nt: TGTGCCAGTAGTGACACCGCGGGTCAGCCCCAGCATTTT
v_gene: TRBV19
j_gene: TRBJ1-5
abundance: -
d_gene: -

CDR3aa: CASRRAIVETQYF
CDR3nt: TGTGCCAGCAGGCGAGCGATTGTGGAGACCCAGTACTTC
v_gene: TRBV6-5
j_gene: TRBJ2-5
abundance: -
d_gene: -

CDR3aa: CASSLEGGYNEQFF
CDR3nt: TGCGCCAGCAGCTTGGAGGGCGGGTACAATGAGCAGTTCTTC
v_gene: TRBV5-1
j_gene: TRBJ2-1
abundance: -
d_gene: -

CDR3aa: CASSPLGEGRSPLHF
CDR3nt: TGCGCCAGCAGCCCCTTAGGGGAGGGGCGTTCACCCCTCCACTTT
v_gene: TRBV5-1
j_gene: TRBJ1-6
abundance: -
d_gene: -